The 20 T cell receptor beta chains below were found in one sample sequenced in a study of STAT5B mutations in CD4+ large granular lymphocyte leukemia. Only in-frame clones appear in the TCRdb table, and some are missing; sequencing was by immunoSEQ multiplex PCR. The table shows tens of thousands of clones, with less than 80% occurring only once. The sample consisted of CD4+ T cells from blood buffy coats. Receptors were obtained from a human donor in good health.

The gene calls are TRBV2 and TRBJ1-4, with 10 bases lining up with TRBD1. There are 14 residues in the CDR3. Per the germline V gene, CDR1 is SNHLY and CDR2 is FYNNEI. Trimming at V came to 4 bases and at J to 7 bases, leaving 3 bases not matched to a gene. In DNA, the CDR3 is TGTGCCAGCAGTGCAGGGACAGGGGTTGAAAAACTGTTTTTT. Its protein is CASSAGTGVEKLFF.

The chain has TRBV6-1 and TRBJ1-1; D might be TRBD1 (6 bases). V gave up 7 bases and J gave up 0 bases, with 12 bases separating them. This CDR3 spans 14 amino acids. From germline, CDR1 is MNHNS and CDR2 SASEGT. CDR3 coding DNA: TGTGCCAGCAAGAGGGGGACTATGAACACTGAAGCTTTCTTT. Its protein product is CASKRGTMNTEAFF.

This clone was observed a single time. The chain links TRBV7-9 to TRBJ2-4; 14 nucleotides line up with TRBD2. The germline gives CDR1 SEHNR, CDR2 FQNEAQ (reference sequence). There are 18 residues in the CDR3. Losses at the gene ends were 2 bases for V and 7 bases for J; bases not matched to a gene: 10. The CDR3 DNA sequence: TGTGCCAGCAGCTTAATTGGGACTAGCGGGGGAGCGGGGAACATTCAGTACTTC. Translating it yields CASSLIGTSGGAGNIQYF. The full variable domain, rest sourced from reference TRBV7-9 and TRBJ2-4, is DTGVSQNPRHKITKRGQNVTFRCDPISEHNRLYWYRQTLGQGPEFLTYFQNEAQLEKSRLLSDRFSAERPKGSFSTLEIQRTEQGDSAMYLCASSLIGTSGGAGNIQYFGAGTRLSVL.

The chain joins TRBV2 to TRBJ2-1; D could derive from TRBD1 or TRBD2 (5 bases each). The V gene lost 4 bases and the J gene lost 9 bases, with 13 bases spanning the gap. CDR3 length equals 13 residues. The germline CDR1 and CDR2 sequences are SNHLY and FYNNEI. The CDR3 sequence is CASSGTPRGEQFF. In DNA form, the CDR3 reads TGTGCCAGCAGTGGGACTCCAAGGGGTGAGCAGTTCTTC.

The chain links TRBV2 to TRBJ2-7; 7 nucleotides match TRBD1. V lost 6 bases, J lost 1 base, and 15 bases stayed unmatched. Germline lookup yields CDR1 SNHLY and CDR2 FYNNEI. This CDR3 has 17 residues. The CDR3 loop reads CASSGKTPTGSSYEQYF. The CDR3 coding sequence is TGTGCCAGCAGCGGCAAGACCCCGACAGGGTCATCCTACGAGCAGTACTTC.

The V gene is TRBV21-1, the J gene TRBJ2-5; the DNA was not compared with TRBD1, the D call given in the table. TRBV21-1 is designated a pseudogene. This CDR3 has 15 amino acids. CDR3 protein: CASSKGGRIQETQYF. In nucleotides, the CDR3 is TGTGCCAGCAGCAAAGGGGGGCGGATACAAGAGACCCAGTACTTC.

This chain uses TRBV7-9 with TRBJ2-7, with TRBD2 as a possible D gene (6 bases). This CDR3 is 14 amino acids long. V dropped 3 bases and J dropped 5 bases, with 14 bases sitting between them. Germline CDR1 and CDR2: SEHNR and FQNEAQ (reference sequence). The DNA of the CDR3 is TGTGCCAGCAGCTTGGCCGGGACTGCTCACGAGCAGTACTTC. Translation: CASSLAGTAHEQYF.

Regarding this clone: The same CDR3 can be traced to other DNA sequences in this sample. The chain combines TRBV27 with TRBJ2-5, with D perhaps given as TRBD1 or TRBD2 (5 bases each). Per germline, CDR1 MNHEY and CDR2 SMNVEV (reference sequence). The CDR3 spans 13 residues. V was trimmed by 6 bases and J by 3 bases, leaving 11 bases between them. The DNA of the CDR3 is TGTGCCAGCAGATCCGGGACGGAAGAGACCCAGTACTTC. It specifies CASRSGTEETQYF.

The chain is built from TRBV6-5 and TRBJ1-1; D gene unclear. Trimming pared 0 bases from V and 4 bases from J, leaving 15 bases between. Germline V gives CDR1 MNHEY, CDR2 SVGAGI. The CDR3 covers 16 residues. In DNA, the CDR3 is TGTGCCAGCAGTTACTCAGCCGGGGTGTCGAGCACTGAAGCTTTCTTT. This sequence encodes CASSYSAGVSSTEAFF.

The table lists this clone with a few counts. The rearrangement links TRBV6-5 to TRBJ1-2; D is uncertain. The germline V and J ends were trimmed by 0 bases and 1 base, with 9 bases remaining between them. The CDR3 sequence is 15 residues long. CDR1 MNHEY and CDR2 SVGAGI come from the germline V gene. CDR3 DNA sequence: TGTGCCAGCAGTTACTCTTCGGGGATTAACTATGGCTACACCTTC. This encodes CASSYSSGINYGYTF.

This sequence joins TRBV6-1 and TRBJ2-2; no firm D call. Germline values: CDR1 MNHNS, CDR2 SASEGT. The CDR3 extends over 14 amino acids. V lost 6 bases and J lost 3, with 11 bases in between. The CDR3 is CASRELGDTGELFF. The DNA of the CDR3 is TGTGCCAGCAGGGAGCTTGGGGACACCGGGGAGCTGTTTTTT.

The gene calls are TRBV6-6 and TRBJ1-1, with a weak D call TRBD1 (5 bases). The germline V gene encodes CDR1 MNHNY and CDR2 SVGAGI (reference sequence). V was cut by 4 bases and J by 5 bases, with 14 bases left in between. The CDR3 runs to 14 residues. CDR3 nucleotides: TGTGCCAGCAGTTCACAGGAGGGGAGTACTGAAGCTTTCTTT. Amino acid sequence: CASSSQEGSTEAFF.

V is TRBV6-5 and J is TRBJ2-3; possible D gene TRBD2, 6 bases. The CDR3 has 14 amino acids. Germline CDR1 is MNHEY and CDR2 is SVGAGI. V shed 6 bases and J shed 2 bases, with 12 bases lying between them. The CDR3 coding sequence is TGTGCCAGCAGGGGGGGAACATTCACAGATACGCAGTATTTT. Amino acid sequence: CASRGGTFTDTQYF.

CDR3: CASSLEGGSTQHF. The CDR3 DNA reads as TGTGCCAGCAGCTTAGAAGGGGGATCGACCCAGCATTTT. The chain carries TRBV7-9 and TRBJ1-5; possible D gene TRBD1, 6 bases. Trimming pared 1 base from V and 11 bases from J, leaving 12 bases between. The CDR3 is 13 amino acids. CDR1 SEHNR and CDR2 FQNEAQ come from the germline V gene (reference sequence).

The V gene is TRBV5-1, the J gene TRBJ2-1, with 9 nucleotides matching TRBD2. The germline CDR1 and CDR2 sequences are SGHRS and YFSETQ. The CDR3 is made up of 15 amino acids. V was clipped by 3 bases and J by 4 bases; unmatched bases: 5. CDR3 DNA: TGCGCCAGCAGCTCAGCGGGAGGATCGTACAATGAGCAGTTCTTC. It encodes CASSSAGGSYNEQFF. The whole variable domain, remainder taken from reference TRBV5-1 and TRBJ2-1, is KAGVTQTPRYLIKTRGQQVTLSCSPISGHRSVSWYQQTPGQGLQFLFEYFSETQRNKGNFPGRFSGRQFSNSRSEMNVSTLELGDSALYLCASSSAGGSYNEQFFGPGTRLTVL.

This chain connects TRBV7-8 to TRBJ2-7; maybe TRBD1 (6 bases). CDR3 size: 14 residues. The germline gives CDR1 SGHVS, CDR2 FQNEAQ. V was cut by 6 bases and J by 2 bases, with 14 bases left in between. CDR3 loop: CASRRQQGPYEQYF. Written as DNA, the CDR3 is TGTGCCAGCAGACGTCAACAGGGACCCTACGAGCAGTACTTC.

The rearrangement joins TRBV5-1 to TRBJ2-3; D gene ambiguous. Trimming took 2 bases from V and 4 from J, leaving 11 bases between them. The CDR3 sequence is 14 residues long. Looked up from germline, CDR1 is SGHRS and CDR2 is YFSETQ. The CDR3 loop reads CASSFPNNPDTQYF. CDR3 sequence (DNA): TGCGCCAGCAGCTTCCCAAATAACCCAGATACGCAGTATTTT. The full variable domain, completed using reference TRBV5-1 and TRBJ2-3, is KAGVTQTPRYLIKTRGQQVTLSCSPISGHRSVSWYQQTPGQGLQFLFEYFSETQRNKGNFPGRFSGRQFSNSRSEMNVSTLELGDSALYLCASSFPNNPDTQYFGPGTRLTVL.

The rearrangement links TRBV7-2 to TRBJ2-7; D possibly corresponds to TRBD1 (6 bases). Germline values: CDR1 SGHTA, CDR2 FQGNSA. The CDR3 is made up of 12 amino acids. The V end was cut by 6 bases, the J end by 9 bases, with 15 bases between. The chain's CDR3 is CASRSLQGRQYF. The CDR3 nucleotides are TGTGCCAGCAGATCCTTACAGGGCAGGCAGTACTTC.

The V and J genes are TRBV10-3 and TRBJ1-5, with D possibly matching TRBD1 (5 bases). CDR3 length equals 13 residues. V was trimmed by 0 bases and J by 6 bases, leaving 6 bases between them. Germline loops: CDR1 ENHRY, CDR2 SYGVKD. The DNA for the CDR3 is TGTGCCATCAGTGAGTCGAGGGGTCAGCCCCAGCATTTT. It is translated as CAISESRGQPQHF.

This rearrangement joins TRBV5-6 to TRBJ2-1; D is ambiguous. This CDR3 is 12 amino acids long. Trimming cost V 2 bases and J 12 bases, with 12 bases left between them. Looked up from germline, CDR1 is SGHDT and CDR2 is YYEEEE. The CDR3 bases are TGTGCCAGCAGCTTATTTCAGGTAGGGCAGTTCTTC. It yields the protein CASSLFQVGQFF.